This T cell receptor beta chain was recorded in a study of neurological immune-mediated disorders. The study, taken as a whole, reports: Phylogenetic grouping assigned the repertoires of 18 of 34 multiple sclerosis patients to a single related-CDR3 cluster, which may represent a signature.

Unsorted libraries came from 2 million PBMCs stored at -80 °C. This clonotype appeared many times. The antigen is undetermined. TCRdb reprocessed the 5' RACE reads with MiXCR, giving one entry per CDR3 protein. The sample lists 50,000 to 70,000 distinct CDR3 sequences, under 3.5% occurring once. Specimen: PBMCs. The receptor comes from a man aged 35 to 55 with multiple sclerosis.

The CDR3, as DNA: TGCGCCAGCAGCGAGACCCTACAGGGAGCCGGGGAGCTGTTTTTT. It encodes CASSETLQGAGELFF. This sequence joins TRBV5-1 and TRBJ2-2; tentative D call: TRBD1 (6 bases). Trimming pared 4 bases from V and 6 bases from J, leaving 16 bases between. The length of the CDR3 is 15 residues. CDR1 SGHRS and CDR2 YFSETQ come from the germline V gene.